This T cell receptor beta chain was sequenced during a study of T cells after yellow fever vaccination. Study observations and caveats: Abundant clonotypes (contaminants from the bulk population) could be present in FACS-sorted repertoires.

5'RACE template switching generated TCR cDNA, adding a universal primer site and UMIs. A single record per CDR3 protein comes from TCRdb applying MiXCR to the 5' RACE reads. The table records hundreds of thousands of distinct CDR3 sequences, less than 20% of them present only once. Of note for this clonotype: Its antigen is unidentified.

The origin of this receptor is a man aged 18 to 35 who received the YFV17D yellow fever vaccine. The source material was PBMCs, sampled about 5 days after the first yellow fever vaccination.

The CDR3 DNA sequence: TGTGCCAGCAGCTTAAGTCTCGCGCCCTACGAGCAGTACGTC. Its translation is CASSLSLAPYEQYV. The V and J genes are TRBV7-8 and TRBJ2-7, with D unclear. Deletions cut 2 bases from V and 2 bases from J, with 10 bases between. The CDR3 totals 14 residues. Germline loops: CDR1 SGHVS, CDR2 FQNEAQ.